The clone carrying this T cell receptor (beta chain) came up many times. As yet, its antigen is unknown. One end of the junction fails to match germline, which may point to a read error. Germline V gives CDR1 SGHRS, CDR2 YFSETQ. This CDR3 region has 14 residues. Symptoms, serum thyroxine and TRAb, thyroid ultrasound, and orbital computed tomography formed the diagnostic basis. These data belong to a study of Graves' ophthalmopathy and Graves' hyperthyroidism. Study-wide context: Sampling took place at initial diagnosis, with peripheral blood obtained before any treatment. Study conclusions and caveats: The authors also found most expanded thyroid clonotypes above 0.001 frequency in blood. From stable hyperthyroidism, ophthalmopathy was separated by a 13-signature model with about 88% sensitivity and about 81% specificity.

RNA transcripts provided the template for amplifying TCR beta CDR3 regions. Second-round multiplex PCR came after first-round RT-PCR with HTBI primers. TCRdb ran MiXCR on the multiplex PCR reads and lists one entry per CDR3 protein. This sample has approximately 500,000 distinct CDR3 sequences, with approximately 15% found just once. V is TRBV5-1 and J is TRBJ1-3; D remains unclear. Material: blood. This receptor was taken from a woman aged 30 to 39 with Graves' ophthalmopathy. The CDR3 reads CASSLEGRGDTIYF. As DNA, the CDR3 is TGCGCCAGCAGCTTGGAAGGCCGTGGAGACACCATATATTTT.